Presented here are 20 T cell receptor beta chains from one specimen sequenced in a study of CD4 T cells in relation to SARS-CoV-2 and coronaviruses. These receptors are not linked to any known antigen. Sequencing was performed with immunoSEQ multiplex PCR; in TCRdb, only in-frame clones are kept and a portion is missing. The sample carries 15,000 to 20,000 clones, roughly 80% recorded once. The unexposed donors gave CD4+ T cells in about 2011-2019, prior to COVID-19. Isolation of CD4+ T cells took place after around 11 days in culture. Sequences were obtained from CD4+ T cells from PBMCs, cultured in vitro. Receptors originate from a human donor in good health.

This clone appeared a single time. This chain uses TRBV19 with TRBJ1-2; D call uncertain. The ends were cut back, 0 bases at V and 4 bases at J, with 3 bases in the middle. CDR1 LNHDA and CDR2 SQIVND come from the germline V gene (reference sequence). The CDR3 has 12 amino acids. This chain's CDR3 is CASSIEGYGYTF. The DNA for the CDR3 is TGTGCCAGTAGTATAGAAGGCTATGGCTACACCTTC. Variable domain in full (rest from reference TRBV19 and TRBJ1-2): DGGITQSPKYLFRKEGQNVTLSCEQNLNHDAMYWYRQDPGQGLRLIYYSQIVNDFQKGDIAEGYSVSREKKESFPLTVTSAQKNPTAFYLCASSIEGYGYTFGSGTRLTVV.

This chain links TRBV9 with TRBJ2-1; D gene ambiguous. Trimming cost V 0 bases and J 12 bases, with 13 bases left between them. Germline loops: CDR1 SGDLS, CDR2 YYNGEE. This CDR3 has 13 residues. CDR3 protein: CASSVEGSRGQFF. The CDR3 region has the DNA TGTGCCAGCAGCGTAGAGGGTAGCCGCGGGCAGTTCTTC.

The chain links TRBV24-1 to TRBJ2-1; 9 bases match TRBD2. The V and J ends lost 0 bases and 6 bases, in that order; junction bases with no gene match: 8. The CDR3 covers 17 residues. CDR1 KGHDR and CDR2 SFDVKD come from the germline V gene. The CDR3 region is CATSDLHGGTSLNEQFF. The CDR3 DNA follows: TGTGCCACCAGTGATTTGCATGGTGGGACTAGCCTCAATGAGCAGTTCTTC.

This chain joins TRBV12-3 or TRBV12-4 and TRBJ1-1; D is unresolved. The CDR3 runs to 10 residues. V lost 5 bases and J lost 6, with 4 bases in between. Here the CDR3 DNA reads TGTGCCAGCAGTGGGCCTGAAGCTTTCTTT. As protein: CASSGPEAFF.

The chain has TRBV24-1 and TRBJ2-3; no clear D gene. This CDR3 spans 15 amino acids. The V and J ends lost 4 bases and 0 bases respectively, with 10 bases between them. CDR1 KGHDR and CDR2 SFDVKD come from the germline V gene. The CDR3 DNA reads as TGTGCCACCAGTGACCCGGGCCTAAGCACAGATACGCAGTATTTT. Protein product: CATSDPGLSTDTQYF.

The J gene is TRBJ1-2, the V gene TRBV6-5, with 9 bases identical to TRBD1. V was pared by 6 bases and J by 6 bases, with 5 bases of the junction left unmatched. Germline CDR1 reads MNHEY; CDR2 reads SVGAGI. This CDR3 has 13 amino acids. This CDR3 is CASRGTGGHGYTF. In DNA, the CDR3 is TGTGCCAGCAGGGGAACAGGGGGCCATGGCTACACCTTC.

This chain joins TRBV5-1 and TRBJ2-7, with 12 bases that match TRBD2. Losses at the gene ends were 4 bases for V and 6 bases for J; bases not matched to a gene: 14. Germline CDR1 is SGHRS and CDR2 is YFSETQ. There are 17 residues in the CDR3. The CDR3: CASSRLAGESPFSEQYF. The CDR3 nucleotides read TGCGCCAGCAGCCGACTAGCGGGAGAATCGCCCTTCTCCGAGCAGTACTTC.

V usage is TRBV4-1 and J usage is TRBJ1-4; unclear D gene. There are 17 residues in the CDR3. Germline V gene data show CDR1 as MGHRA and CDR2 as YSYEKL. V was trimmed by 4 bases and J by 0 bases, leaving 15 bases between them. The DNA for the CDR3 is TGCGCCAGCAGCCGAGGCGGAGGATCTGCAACTAATGAAAAACTGTTTTTT. Amino acids: CASSRGGGSATNEKLFF.

The table lists this clone with a count of one. The CDR3 nucleotides are TGTGCCAGCAGTCCCACCAATACACCGGGACAATGGACCACTGAAGCTTTCTTT. It translates to CASSPTNTPGQWTTEAFF. The chain links TRBV28 to TRBJ1-1; tentative D call: TRBD1 (6 bases). CDR1 and CDR2 from the germline V gene are MDHEN and SYDVKM. This CDR3 contains 18 residues. Trimming left V 5 bases short and J 4 bases short, with 26 bases between.

The chain is built from TRBV3-1 (or the pseudogene TRBV3-2) and TRBJ1-2; D not resolved. CDR3 size: 13 residues. The V and J ends lost 6 bases and 13 bases respectively, with 21 bases between them. Per germline, CDR1 LGHDT and CDR2 YNNKEL (reference sequence). The CDR3 bases are TGTGCCAGCAGTCGGAGAATCGACTCGGTTCTCACCTTC. Its protein is CASSRRIDSVLTF.

This clone appeared a few times. V gene TRBV4-1 combines with J gene TRBJ2-1; D may be TRBD2 (6 bases). The V gene's germline CDR1 is MGHRA and CDR2 YSYEKL. The CDR3 covers 17 residues. Trimming removed 3 bases from V and 7 bases from J, with 22 bases in between. The CDR3 spells CASSQRLSEGLPNEQFF. Here the CDR3 DNA reads TGCGCCAGCAGCCAGAGGCTTTCGGAGGGCCTTCCAAATGAGCAGTTCTTC.

This clone was recorded a few times. The V gene is TRBV7-9, the J gene TRBJ1-1, with TRBD1 identical over 7 bases. This CDR3 has 14 amino acids. Germline CDR1 reads SEHNR; CDR2 reads FQNEAQ (reference sequence). J lost 11 bases, V lost 5 bases, and 14 bases had no gene match. CDR3 sequence reads: CASSPGTARREAFF. The CDR3, as DNA: TGTGCCAGCAGCCCGGGGACAGCCCGCCGGGAGGCTTTCTTT.

There are a few counts of this clone. The chain combines TRBV6-5 with TRBJ1-2; D is ambiguous. The germline V gene has CDR1 MNHEY and CDR2 SVGAGI. This CDR3 comprises 14 residues. The V end lost 8 bases, the J end lost 2 bases, and 15 bases lay between the germline ends. CDR3 region: CASASFDGNYGYTF. The CDR3 nucleotides are TGTGCCAGCGCCTCCTTTGACGGCAACTATGGCTACACCTTC.

Only one count was recorded for this clone. The V call is TRBV19, the J call TRBJ1-3; D call uncertain. The germline CDR1 and CDR2 sequences are LNHDA and SQIVND (reference sequence). V was shortened by 5 bases and J by 4 bases, with 12 bases between the two germline ends. The CDR3 extends over 14 amino acids. The CDR3 reads CASSPGNLGNTIYF. CDR3 nucleotide sequence: TGTGCCAGTAGTCCGGGGAATTTAGGAAACACCATATATTTT.

The V and J genes are TRBV7-2 and TRBJ2-1; 11 nucleotides line up with TRBD1. J lost 5 bases, V lost 6 bases, and 6 bases had no gene match. In germline, CDR1 is SGHTA, CDR2 FQGNSA. CDR3 length: 15 amino acids. In DNA, the CDR3 is TGTGCCAGCAGTCCGGACAGGGGGCTTCACAATGAGCAGTTCTTC. Its protein is CASSPDRGLHNEQFF.

By frequency in the sample, this clone is large. The sample holds other DNA sequences that translate to the same CDR3. The rearrangement uses TRBV3-1 (or the pseudogene TRBV3-2) and TRBJ2-1, with TRBD2 as a possible D gene (5 bases). Germline V lookup: CDR1 LGHDT, CDR2 YNNKEL (reference sequence). CDR3 length: 13 residues. Trimming removed 6 bases at V and 0 bases at J, with 6 bases between. The CDR3 spells CASRGLSYNEQFF. CDR3 DNA: TGTGCCAGCAGAGGACTCTCCTACAATGAGCAGTTCTTC.

The rearrangement uses TRBV5-4 and TRBJ2-7, with TRBD2 identical over 13 bases. Germline trimming cut 5 bases from V and 3 bases from J; bases unmatched to any gene: 8. Germline V CDR1 and CDR2: SGHNT, YYREEE (reference sequence). This CDR3 has 16 amino acids. The CDR3 loop is CASRPGLAGVGYEQYF. CDR3 bases: TGTGCCAGCAGGCCTGGACTAGCGGGAGTGGGCTACGAGCAGTACTTC.

V usage is TRBV2 and J usage is TRBJ1-1; D perhaps matches TRBD1 (5 bases). CDR3 length: 15 amino acids. Trimming stripped 4 bases from V and 4 bases from J, with 16 bases between. CDR1 SNHLY and CDR2 FYNNEI come from the germline V gene. The CDR3 DNA reads as TGTGCCAGCAGTGCGGCTGCTCTCGGGGGCACTGAAGCTTTCTTT. This gives the protein CASSAAALGGTEAFF.

The chain employs TRBV4-1 and TRBJ1-3; D is undetermined. Germline values: CDR1 MGHRA, CDR2 YSYEKL. CDR3 length: 17 amino acids. V gave up 0 bases and J gave up 0 bases, with 12 bases separating them. CDR3 DNA: TGCGCCAGCAGCCAAGATCGGAGAGAAAGCTCTGGAAACACCATATATTTT. Translated, it gives CASSQDRRESSGNTIYF.

The chain couples TRBV9 to TRBJ2-5; 9 nucleotides line up with TRBD2. Looked up from germline, CDR1 is SGDLS and CDR2 is YYNGEE. The CDR3 covers 16 residues. Trimming removed 0 bases from V and 1 base from J; junction bases left unmatched: 4. In DNA form, the CDR3 reads TGTGCCAGCAGCGTAGAGATAGCGGGGGTCCAAGAGACCCAGTACTTC. Amino acid sequence: CASSVEIAGVQETQYF.